This TCR beta chain comes out of a study of cytomegalovirus exposure and HLA in healthy donors. Study-level findings and limits: Several of the most significant clusters appeared, in a later analysis, to be linked to common viral pathogens.

With respect to this clone: Antigen unknown. One end of the junction varies from germline; a read error may be responsible.

Germline-derived CDR1 and CDR2 are SSHAT and FNYEAQ (reference sequence). The CDR3 sequence is 15 residues long. This PCR relied on a set of 60 Vbeta primers and 13 Jbeta primers. In the original workflow: The count from a later analysis was some 83 million unique TCR beta chains, roughly 11 million of them shared. The protocol was immunoSEQ multiplex PCR, while the TCRdb copy is restricted to in-frame clones and leaves out a portion. V and J calls and clone size are copied from that table; D and trimming were computed from the DNA. The sample holds approximately 210,000 clones, roughly 80% seen once.

This clonotype was obtained from a man between 40 and 49 years old in good health and CMV-seropositive. Specimen: PBMCs. The chain recombines TRBV7-7 with TRBJ2-2, with TRBD1 matching over 9 bases. This CDR3 is CASSLGTGYTGELFF. For the CDR3, the DNA is TGTGCTAGCAGCTTAGGGACAGGGTACACCGGGGAGCTGTTTTTT.